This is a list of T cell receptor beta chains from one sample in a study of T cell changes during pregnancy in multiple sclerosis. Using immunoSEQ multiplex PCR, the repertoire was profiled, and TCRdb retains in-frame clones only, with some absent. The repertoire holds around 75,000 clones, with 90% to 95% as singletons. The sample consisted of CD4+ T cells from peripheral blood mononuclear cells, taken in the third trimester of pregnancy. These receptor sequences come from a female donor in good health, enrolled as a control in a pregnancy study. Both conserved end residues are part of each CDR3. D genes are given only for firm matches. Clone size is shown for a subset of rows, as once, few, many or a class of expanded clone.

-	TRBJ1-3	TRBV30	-	CAWSVLRGGGNTIYF	TGTGCCTGGAGTGTACTTAGGGGGGGCGGAAACACCATATATTTT
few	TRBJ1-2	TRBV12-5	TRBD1	CASGLGRTGTHYGYTF	TGTGCTAGTGGTTTGGGCCGGACAGGGACGCACTATGGCTACACCTTC
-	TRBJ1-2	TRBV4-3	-	CASSQGEVSGFYGYTF	TGCGCCAGCAGCCAAGGGGAGGTATCCGGCTTCTATGGCTACACCTTC
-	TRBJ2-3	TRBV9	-	CASSPGLSTDTQYF	TGTGCCAGCAGCCCGGGACTGAGCACAGATACGCAGTATTTT
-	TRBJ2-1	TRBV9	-	CASIPLSLGEQFF	TGTGCCAGCATCCCATTGTCCCTCGGTGAGCAGTTCTTC
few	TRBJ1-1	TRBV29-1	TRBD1	CSVVLGQGTEAFF	TGCAGCGTTGTCCTCGGACAGGGAACTGAAGCTTTCTTT
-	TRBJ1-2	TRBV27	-	CASRGHLDYGYTF	TGTGCCAGCAGGGGACACTTGGACTATGGCTACACCTTC
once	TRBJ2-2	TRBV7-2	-	CASSRSGVNTGELFF	TGTGCCAGCAGCAGATCCGGGGTGAACACCGGGGAGCTGTTTTTT
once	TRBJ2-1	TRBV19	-	CASSTSGPYNEQFF	TGTGCCAGTAGTACAAGCGGACCCTACAATGAGCAGTTCTTC
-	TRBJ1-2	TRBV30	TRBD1	CARADRVYSYTF	TGTGCCCGGGCGGACAGGGTTTATAGCTACACCTTC
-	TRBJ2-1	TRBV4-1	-	CASSQVGVINEQFF	TGCGCCAGCAGCCAAGTTGGAGTTATCAATGAGCAGTTCTTC